The 22 T cell receptor beta chains listed next were all sequenced from one sample in a study of blood T cell repertoires in COVID-19. The data were produced by immunoSEQ multiplex PCR, yet TCRdb's version contains in-frame clones alone and is incomplete. The sample lists 100,000 to 120,000 clones, 85% occurring once. Input material: peripheral blood. The receptors come from a man aged 50 or older with acute or convalescent COVID-19.

The rearrangement uses TRBV10-1 and TRBJ1-3, with D uncertain. Germline loops: CDR1 WNHNN, CDR2 SYGVQD (reference sequence). The V end was cut by 3 bases, the J end by 8 bases, with 14 bases between. CDR3 size: 14 residues. In DNA form, the CDR3 reads TGCGCCAGCAGTGATGGCAGCCTCGGAGACACCATATATTTT. Encoded protein: CASSDGSLGDTIYF.

This chain uses TRBV28 with TRBJ2-1; the D is unclear. CDR3 length: 14 residues. Germline V gene sequence: CDR1 MDHEN, CDR2 SYDVKM. With 10 bases removed from V and 10 bases from J, the gap between germline ends came to 23 bases. The CDR3 nucleotides are TGTGCCACCACGGTGGCGATGCCAGGTTGGGAGCAGTTCTTC. As protein: CATTVAMPGWEQFF.

The chain has TRBV20-1 and TRBJ2-6; D gene uncertain. This CDR3 comprises 15 residues. V was cut by 3 bases and J by 0 bases, with 9 bases left in between. Germline V gene sequence: CDR1 DFQATT, CDR2 SNEGSKA (reference sequence). This chain's CDR3 is CSASTGDSGANVLTF. DNA for the CDR3: TGCAGTGCTAGTACGGGTGACTCTGGGGCCAACGTCCTGACTTTC.

V gene TRBV13 combines with J gene TRBJ2-7; 12 nucleotides agree with TRBD1. This CDR3 is built from 16 residues. V dropped 7 bases and J dropped 3; count of bases not matched to a gene: 10. Germline V gene sequence: CDR1 PRHDT, CDR2 FYEKMQ (reference sequence). CDR3 sequence (DNA): TGTGCCAGCACCAAGATAGGGACAGGGGGCGGCTACGAGCAGTACTTC. It specifies CASTKIGTGGGYEQYF.

This clone appeared once. This rearrangement joins TRBV29-1 to TRBJ1-2; D is possibly TRBD1 (6 bases). The V end lost 5 bases, the J end lost 0 bases, and 10 bases lay between the germline ends. This CDR3 is built from 13 residues. Germline CDR1 is SQVTM and CDR2 is ANQGSEA. In DNA, the CDR3 is TGCAGCGTTAAAGGGACAACTAACTATGGCTACACCTTC. Translated, it gives CSVKGTTNYGYTF.

This chain uses TRBV19 with TRBJ2-7, with TRBD1 identical over 9 bases. V gave up 4 bases and J gave up 3 bases; unmatched junction bases: 7. The length of the CDR3 is 15 residues. The germline V gene encodes CDR1 LNHDA and CDR2 SQIVND (reference sequence). CDR3 loop: CASSRPQGAIYEQYF. The CDR3 bases are TGTGCCAGTAGTAGACCACAGGGGGCGATCTACGAGCAGTACTTC.

The chain employs TRBV14 and TRBJ1-3; D may be TRBD1 (6 bases). This CDR3 comprises 16 residues. Trimming cost V 1 base and J 7 bases, with 17 bases left between them. Germline V gene lookup returns CDR1 SGHDN and CDR2 FVKESK. The CDR3, as DNA: TGTGCCAGCAGCCAAGCAAAAGGGGGATGGGGCAACACCATATATTTT. Protein: CASSQAKGGWGNTIYF.

The genes are TRBV11-2 and TRBJ1-2, with D possibly TRBD1 on 6 matching bases. This CDR3 contains 12 residues. Germline V gives CDR1 SGHAT, CDR2 FQNNGV. The V and J ends lost 3 bases and 5 bases respectively, with 7 bases between them. The CDR3 loop reads CASSFTGYGYTF. CDR3 in DNA: TGTGCCAGCAGCTTTACAGGGTATGGCTACACCTTC. The entire variable domain, with the rest obtained from reference TRBV11-2 and TRBJ1-2, is as follows: EAGVAQSPRYKIIEKRQSVAFWCNPISGHATLYWYQQILGQGPKLLIQFQNNGVVDDSQLPKDRFSAERLKGVDSTLKIQPAKLEDSAVYLCASSFTGYGYTFGSGTRLTVV.

This chain uses TRBV19 with TRBJ2-5; 11 bases are shared with TRBD2. The trim removed 8 bases at V and 5 bases at J, leaving 7 bases unmatched. In germline, CDR1 is LNHDA, CDR2 SQIVND (reference sequence). CDR3 length: 14 residues. The CDR3 sequence: CASGIAGGVETQYF. CDR3 in DNA: TGTGCCAGTGGGATAGCGGGAGGGGTGGAGACCCAGTACTTC. The variable domain in full, completed from reference TRBV19 and TRBJ2-5, reads DGGITQSPKYLFRKEGQNVTLSCEQNLNHDAMYWYRQDPGQGLRLIYYSQIVNDFQKGDIAEGYSVSREKKESFPLTVTSAQKNPTAFYLCASGIAGGVETQYFGPGTRLLVL.

The chain couples TRBV29-1 to TRBJ2-1; tentatively, D is TRBD2 (5 bases). Trimming removed 6 bases at V and 6 bases at J, with 12 bases between. The CDR3 runs to 12 residues. Germline V CDR1 and CDR2: SQVTM, ANQGSEA. CDR3 region: CSVDTSFNEQFF. DNA for the CDR3: TGCAGCGTCGACACTAGTTTCAATGAGCAGTTCTTC.

The rearrangement joins TRBV14 to TRBJ1-1, with D possibly TRBD1 on 6 matching bases. V was clipped by 1 base and J by 0 bases, with 9 bases between them. This CDR3 has 15 amino acids. The V gene's germline CDR1 is SGHDN and CDR2 FVKESK. The CDR3 loop is CASSQAWGLNTEAFF. CDR3 DNA sequence: TGTGCCAGCAGCCAAGCGTGGGGGCTGAACACTGAAGCTTTCTTT. The whole variable domain, remainder taken from reference TRBV14 and TRBJ1-1, is EAGVTQFPSHSVIEKGQTVTLRCDPISGHDNLYWYRRVMGKEIKFLLHFVKESKQDESGMPNNRFLAERTGGTYSTLKVQPAELEDSGVYFCASSQAWGLNTEAFFGQGTRLTVV.

The chain joins TRBV7-9 to TRBJ2-3, with no clear D. Germline CDR1 and CDR2: SEHNR and FQNEAQ (reference sequence). The V end was cut by 1 base, the J end by 3 bases, with 8 bases between. This CDR3 is built from 14 residues. Here the CDR3 reads CASSLETSTDTQYF. CDR3 nucleotide sequence: TGTGCCAGCAGCTTAGAAACTTCGACAGATACGCAGTATTTT.

The chain couples TRBV7-9 to TRBJ2-7, with 7 positions matching TRBD1. Unmatched junction bases numbered 4, after V lost 5 bases and J lost 6 bases. The CDR3 covers 12 residues. CDR1 is SEHNR and CDR2 is FQNEAQ in the germline V gene (reference sequence). CDR3 sequence: CASSHRQGEQYF. The CDR3 DNA sequence: TGTGCCAGCAGCCACAGACAGGGCGAGCAGTACTTC.

The J gene is TRBJ2-3, the V gene TRBV6-4; tentatively, D is TRBD2 (6 bases). CDR3 size: 12 residues. V was clipped by 10 bases and J by 0 bases, with 8 bases between them. Looked up from germline, CDR1 is MRHNA and CDR2 is SNTAGT. CDR3 in DNA: TGTGCCACCAGCGGGAGCACAGATACGCAGTATTTT. Its protein is CATSGSTDTQYF.

The chain combines TRBV4-2 with TRBJ1-2, with 8 positions matching TRBD1. CDR1 is LGHNA, CDR2 YNFKEQ, per germline. With 0 bases clipped from V and 4 bases from J, the junction kept 4 bases outside the gene matches. The CDR3 consists of 15 residues. CDR3 in amino acids: CASSQDGQGGYGYTF. The CDR3 DNA reads TGTGCCAGCAGCCAAGACGGACAGGGAGGCTATGGCTACACCTTC.

V is TRBV28 and J is TRBJ2-2; 12 bases match TRBD2. Looked up from germline, CDR1 is MDHEN and CDR2 is SYDVKM. The CDR3 spans 17 residues. J gave up 7 bases and V 5 bases, and 11 bases lay outside the gene matches. The CDR3 protein is CASSPASGRAGVGELFF. As DNA, the CDR3 is TGTGCCAGCAGTCCGGCTAGCGGGAGGGCCGGGGTCGGGGAGCTGTTTTTT.

V usage is TRBV27 and J usage is TRBJ2-1, with 8 nucleotides matching TRBD2. V dropped 6 bases and J dropped 3; count of bases not matched to a gene: 7. In germline, CDR1 is MNHEY, CDR2 SMNVEV (reference sequence). The CDR3 totals 15 residues. This CDR3 reads CASSSSGGDYNEQFF. As DNA, the CDR3 is TGTGCCAGCAGCTCCAGCGGGGGAGACTACAATGAGCAGTTCTTC.

This rearrangement joins TRBV28 to TRBJ2-3, with 8 nucleotides matching TRBD2. CDR3 length: 15 amino acids. V lost 4 bases to trimming and J lost 0 bases; unmatched junction nucleotides: 3. Germline-derived CDR1 and CDR2 are MDHEN and SYDVKM. In DNA, the CDR3 is TGTGCCAGCAGTTCGAGCGGGGGAAGCACAGATACGCAGTATTTT. Protein product: CASSSSGGSTDTQYF.

The rearrangement uses TRBV24-1 and TRBJ2-2, with 9 bases lining up with TRBD1. V gave up 0 bases and J gave up 4 bases; unmatched junction bases: 5. This CDR3 has 17 residues. Germline V gene sequence: CDR1 KGHDR, CDR2 SFDVKD. The CDR3 DNA reads TGTGCCACCAGTGATTTGGAGCCGGGACAGGGCACCGGGGAGCTGTTTTTT. Translated, it gives CATSDLEPGQGTGELFF.

This rearrangement joins TRBV30 to TRBJ1-6, with D possibly TRBD1 on 6 matching bases. Germline V lookup: CDR1 GTSNPN, CDR2 SVGIG (reference sequence). The CDR3 covers 15 residues. The V and J ends lost 4 bases and 2 bases respectively, with 12 bases between them. Written as DNA, the CDR3 is TGTGCCTGGACGGGACATGGGGCCTATAATTCACCCCTCCACTTT. Translation: CAWTGHGAYNSPLHF. Full variable domain (missing parts from reference TRBV30 and TRBJ1-6): SQTIHQWPATLVQPVGSPLSLECTVEGTSNPNLYWYRQAAGRGLQLLFYSVGIGQISSEVPQNLSASRPQDRQFILSSKKLLLSDSGFYLCAWTGHGAYNSPLHFGNGTRLTVT.

The chain is built from TRBV6-6 and TRBJ1-2, with D tentatively TRBD1 (5 bases). The CDR3 has 14 amino acids. The V gene lost 0 bases and the J gene lost 4 bases, with 9 bases spanning the gap. The germline V gene encodes CDR1 MNHNY and CDR2 SVGAGI (reference sequence). For the CDR3, the DNA is TGTGCCAGCAGTTACTCTGGGGCCGGCTATGGCTACACCTTC. Translated: CASSYSGAGYGYTF.

The chain combines TRBV9 with TRBJ2-7; 10 nucleotides align to TRBD1. After removal of 3 bases from V and 5 bases from J, the junction contained 17 bases not matched to a gene. The CDR3 length is 18 residues. CDR1 is SGDLS, CDR2 YYNGEE, per germline. CDR3 coding DNA: TGTGCCAGCAGCGCCCGTGAATTGGACAGGGGGAAAGGAAACGAGCAGTACTTC. As protein: CASSARELDRGKGNEQYF.